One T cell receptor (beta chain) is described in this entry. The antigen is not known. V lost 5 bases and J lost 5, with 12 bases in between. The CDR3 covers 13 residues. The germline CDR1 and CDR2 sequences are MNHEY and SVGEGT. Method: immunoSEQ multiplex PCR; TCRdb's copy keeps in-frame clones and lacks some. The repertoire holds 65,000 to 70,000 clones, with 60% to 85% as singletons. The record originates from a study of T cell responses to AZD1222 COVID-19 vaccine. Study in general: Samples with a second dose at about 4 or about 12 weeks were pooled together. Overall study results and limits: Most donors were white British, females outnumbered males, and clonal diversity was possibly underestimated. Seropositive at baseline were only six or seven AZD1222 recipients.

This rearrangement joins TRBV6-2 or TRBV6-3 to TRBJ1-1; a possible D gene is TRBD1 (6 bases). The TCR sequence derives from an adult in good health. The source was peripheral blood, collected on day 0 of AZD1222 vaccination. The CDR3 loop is CASSARGGTEAFF. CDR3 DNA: TGTGCCAGCAGTGCGAGGGGGGGGACTGAAGCTTTCTTT.